This T cell receptor (beta chain) was recovered during a study of cytomegalovirus exposure and HLA in healthy donors. Findings and limits, study-wide: V- and J-gene trimming of TCR beta was linked (in a later analysis) to a missense DCLRE1C variant. Many donors shared some public TCRs, even though most TCR sequences were rare. Reportedly, TCR beta sequences accurately predicted HLA-A and HLA-B alleles in most subjects. Among TCR beta chains of equal frequency, HLA-associated ones were more clonally expanded in a later analysis.

This clone was observed a single time. Its antigen is unidentified. PCR used 60 Vbeta primers and 13 Jbeta primers. Profiled with immunoSEQ multiplex PCR; TCRdb holds only in-frame clones, not every one. The profile shows about 130,000 clones, around four fifths of them singletons. The CDR3 is made up of 15 amino acids. V lost 4 bases, J lost 5 bases, and 8 bases stayed unmatched. Per the germline V gene, CDR1 is SGHRS and CDR2 is YFSETQ. This receptor was obtained from a man aged 25 to 40 in good health and CMV-seropositive. Specimen: PBMCs. V and J are TRBV5-1 and TRBJ1-1; 10 bases line up with TRBD1. The CDR3: CASSVDRGRGTEAFF. The DNA for the CDR3 is TGCGCCAGCAGCGTCGACAGGGGGCGCGGGACTGAAGCTTTCTTT.